This entry lists 7 T cell receptor beta chains sequenced from one sample in a study of cytomegalovirus exposure and HLA in healthy donors. TCRdb's copy holds only in-frame clones and misses some; the assay was immunoSEQ multiplex PCR. In the table there are fewer than 150,000 clones, about 88% of which are singletons. Sequencing was carried out using PBMCs. The receptor set was obtained from a man aged 18 to 30 in good health and CMV-seropositive.

V usage is TRBV5-8 and J usage is TRBJ2-7; D is possibly TRBD1 (6 bases). Trimming pared 3 bases from V and 4 bases from J, leaving 8 bases between. CDR3 length: 12 residues. Per the germline V gene, CDR1 is SGHTS and CDR2 is YDEGEE. The CDR3: CASSWQGYEQYF. CDR3 in DNA: TGTGCCAGCAGCTGGCAGGGGTACGAGCAGTACTTC.

This clone was recorded a few times. The chain couples TRBV19 to TRBJ2-3, with 10 nucleotides matching TRBD2. Germline V gives CDR1 LNHDA, CDR2 SQIVND (reference sequence). The J segment lost 8 bases and the V segment lost 5 bases, leaving 13 bases of the junction unmatched. This CDR3 comprises 16 residues. The CDR3 loop is CASSPGQREGPGTQYF. CDR3 DNA: TGTGCCAGTAGTCCCGGCCAGCGGGAGGGCCCGGGTACGCAGTATTTT.

In its sample, this clone was seen a few times. The chain uses TRBV10-1 and TRBJ1-2, with a weak D call TRBD1 (6 bases). The CDR3 totals 15 residues. The V gene lost 3 bases and the J gene lost 6 bases, with 17 bases spanning the gap. Per germline, CDR1 WNHNN and CDR2 SYGVQD (reference sequence). The CDR3 nucleotides are TGCGCCAGCAGTGACGGACAGTCGGGCGCTGATGGCTACACCTTC. Its translation: CASSDGQSGADGYTF.

The V call is TRBV5-1, the J call TRBJ2-7; 10 bases are a match to TRBD2. This CDR3 comprises 16 residues. J lost 2 bases, V lost 0 bases, and 5 bases had no gene match. The germline V gene has CDR1 SGHRS and CDR2 YFSETQ. In nucleotides, the CDR3 is TGCGCCAGCAGCTTGGACTATCTAGCGGGGGCCTACGAGCAGTACTTC. This sequence encodes CASSLDYLAGAYEQYF.

The gene calls are TRBV5-4 and TRBJ1-2; perhaps TRBD1 as D (6 bases). Germline CDR1 is SGHNT and CDR2 is YYREEE (reference sequence). The CDR3 is 17 amino acids. V gave up 4 bases and J gave up 6 bases, with 25 bases separating them. CDR3: CASSPPGTREALHGYTF. As DNA, the CDR3 is TGTGCCAGCAGCCCACCGGGGACAAGGGAAGCACTACATGGCTACACCTTC.

The chain is built from TRBV2 and TRBJ1-1; D possibly corresponds to TRBD1 (5 bases). The CDR3 extends over 13 amino acids. Per germline, CDR1 SNHLY and CDR2 FYNNEI. Trimming pared 6 bases from V and 0 bases from J, leaving 8 bases between. The CDR3 DNA follows: TGTGCCAGCAGAAGACAGATGAACACTGAAGCTTTCTTT. This gives the protein CASRRQMNTEAFF.

The rearrangement uses TRBV5-6 and TRBJ1-6; 11 nucleotides match TRBD1. CDR1 is SGHDT and CDR2 is YYEEEE in the germline V gene. Trimming removed 4 bases from V and 5 bases from J; junction bases left unmatched: 5. There are 16 residues in the CDR3. The CDR3 reads CASSPDRGLHNSPLHF. The CDR3 region has the DNA TGTGCCAGCAGCCCGGACAGGGGGCTCCATAATTCACCCCTCCACTTT.